The 5 T cell receptor beta chains reported below all come from one sample, sequenced in a study of OX40 agonist ivuxolimab in advanced cancers. TCRdb keeps only in-frame clones here, not all; method: immunoSEQ multiplex PCR. Here the sample spans fewer than 95,000 clones, 85% to 90% being singletons. The specimen comprised CD4+ or CD8+ T cells sorted from blood, sampled in a trial of the OX40 agonist ivuxolimab. All receptors come from an adult with an advanced solid tumor such as melanoma, head and neck, liver or kidney cancer.

This sequence joins TRBV7-8 and TRBJ1-4, with no clear D. V was pared by 1 base and J by 6 bases, with 9 bases between. CDR1 is SGHVS and CDR2 is FQNEAQ in the germline V gene. The CDR3 has 14 amino acids. The CDR3 DNA reads as TGTGCCAGCAGCTTAGGAGGTACGGATGAAAAACTGTTTTTT. Its translation: CASSLGGTDEKLFF. The full variable domain, completed using reference TRBV7-8 and TRBJ1-4, is GAGVSQSPRYKVAKRGQDVALRCDPISGHVSLFWYQQALGQGPEFLTYFQNEAQLDKSGLPSDRFFAERPEGSVSTLKIQRTQQEDSAVYLCASSLGGTDEKLFFGSGTQLSVL.

This clone was picked up a small number of times. The genes are TRBV2 and TRBJ1-5; D not certain. Germline V gene sequence: CDR1 SNHLY, CDR2 FYNNEI. V lost 7 bases and J lost 0, with 16 bases in between. This CDR3 comprises 16 residues. The CDR3 nucleotides read TGTGCCAGCAAAAACACCCGGACGTATAGCAATCAGCCCCAGCATTTT. This sequence encodes CASKNTRTYSNQPQHF. Variable domain in full (rest from reference TRBV2 and TRBJ1-5): EPEVTQTPSHQVTQMGQEVILRCVPISNHLYFYWYRQILGQKVEFLVSFYNNEISEKSEIFDDQFSVERPDGSNFTLKIRSTKLEDSAMYFCASKNTRTYSNQPQHFGDGTRLSIL.

The V and J genes are TRBV9 and TRBJ2-3; D gene uncertain. CDR1 and CDR2 from the germline V gene are SGDLS and YYNGEE. The CDR3 extends over 18 amino acids. Trimming stripped 0 bases from V and 0 bases from J, with 17 bases between. The CDR3, as DNA: TGTGCCAGCAGCGTAGGACGGGTCGCGGTCTATAGCACAGATACGCAGTATTTT. It yields the protein CASSVGRVAVYSTDTQYF.

The chain links TRBV11-3 to TRBJ1-4; 7 bases are a match to TRBD1. With 2 bases clipped from V and 7 bases from J, the junction kept 4 bases outside the gene matches. The CDR3 is 14 residues long. CDR1 is SGHNT, CDR2 YENEEA, per germline. CDR3 sequence (DNA): TGTGCCAGCAGCTTAAAACGACAGGGTGAAAAACTGTTTTTT. This encodes CASSLKRQGEKLFF.

In its sample, this clone was seen once. The chain recombines TRBV5-6 with TRBJ2-7; 13 bases map to TRBD2. This CDR3 contains 15 residues. V shed 0 bases, J shed 3 bases, and the junction held 0 bases outside the gene matches. CDR1 is SGHDT and CDR2 is YYEEEE in the germline V gene. As DNA, the CDR3 is TGTGCCAGCAGCTTGGGACTAGCGGGAGGCTACGAGCAGTACTTC. Translating it yields CASSLGLAGGYEQYF.